This record covers a single TCR beta chain. Other DNA variants within this sample encode the same CDR3. The sample belongs to a study of blood T cell repertoires in COVID-19. Some clones are missing from TCRdb's copy, which holds only in-frame ones; the method was immunoSEQ multiplex PCR. Of 200,000 to 250,000 clones in the sample, more than 75% were seen once. Sequencing input: peripheral blood. This TCR came from a man aged 45-65 years with acute or convalescent COVID-19.

As DNA, the CDR3 is TGCAGTGCTAGTAGACAGGGGGTAGGGTATGGCTACACCTTC. As protein: CSASRQGVGYGYTF. The V gene is TRBV20-1, the J gene TRBJ1-2, with 9 bases fitting TRBD1. Germline CDR1 DFQATT, CDR2 SNEGSKA (reference sequence). With V trimmed by 3 bases and J by 5 bases, 7 bases remained unmatched. The CDR3 has 14 amino acids.